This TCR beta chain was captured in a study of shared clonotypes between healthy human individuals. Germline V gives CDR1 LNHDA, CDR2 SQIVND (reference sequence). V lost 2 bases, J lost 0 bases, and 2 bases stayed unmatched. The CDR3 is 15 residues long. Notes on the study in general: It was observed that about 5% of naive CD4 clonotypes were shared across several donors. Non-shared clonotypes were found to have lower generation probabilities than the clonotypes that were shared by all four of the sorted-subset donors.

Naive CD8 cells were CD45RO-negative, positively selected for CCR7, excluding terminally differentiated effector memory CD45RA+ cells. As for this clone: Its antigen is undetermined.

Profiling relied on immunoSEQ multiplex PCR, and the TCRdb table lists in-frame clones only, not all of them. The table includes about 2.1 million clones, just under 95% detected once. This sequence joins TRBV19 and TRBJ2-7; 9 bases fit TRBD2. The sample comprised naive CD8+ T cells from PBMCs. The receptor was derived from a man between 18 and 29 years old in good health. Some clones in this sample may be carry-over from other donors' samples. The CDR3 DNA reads TGTGCCAGTAGTATACTAGCGGGAATCTCCTACGAGCAGTACTTC. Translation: CASSILAGISYEQYF.